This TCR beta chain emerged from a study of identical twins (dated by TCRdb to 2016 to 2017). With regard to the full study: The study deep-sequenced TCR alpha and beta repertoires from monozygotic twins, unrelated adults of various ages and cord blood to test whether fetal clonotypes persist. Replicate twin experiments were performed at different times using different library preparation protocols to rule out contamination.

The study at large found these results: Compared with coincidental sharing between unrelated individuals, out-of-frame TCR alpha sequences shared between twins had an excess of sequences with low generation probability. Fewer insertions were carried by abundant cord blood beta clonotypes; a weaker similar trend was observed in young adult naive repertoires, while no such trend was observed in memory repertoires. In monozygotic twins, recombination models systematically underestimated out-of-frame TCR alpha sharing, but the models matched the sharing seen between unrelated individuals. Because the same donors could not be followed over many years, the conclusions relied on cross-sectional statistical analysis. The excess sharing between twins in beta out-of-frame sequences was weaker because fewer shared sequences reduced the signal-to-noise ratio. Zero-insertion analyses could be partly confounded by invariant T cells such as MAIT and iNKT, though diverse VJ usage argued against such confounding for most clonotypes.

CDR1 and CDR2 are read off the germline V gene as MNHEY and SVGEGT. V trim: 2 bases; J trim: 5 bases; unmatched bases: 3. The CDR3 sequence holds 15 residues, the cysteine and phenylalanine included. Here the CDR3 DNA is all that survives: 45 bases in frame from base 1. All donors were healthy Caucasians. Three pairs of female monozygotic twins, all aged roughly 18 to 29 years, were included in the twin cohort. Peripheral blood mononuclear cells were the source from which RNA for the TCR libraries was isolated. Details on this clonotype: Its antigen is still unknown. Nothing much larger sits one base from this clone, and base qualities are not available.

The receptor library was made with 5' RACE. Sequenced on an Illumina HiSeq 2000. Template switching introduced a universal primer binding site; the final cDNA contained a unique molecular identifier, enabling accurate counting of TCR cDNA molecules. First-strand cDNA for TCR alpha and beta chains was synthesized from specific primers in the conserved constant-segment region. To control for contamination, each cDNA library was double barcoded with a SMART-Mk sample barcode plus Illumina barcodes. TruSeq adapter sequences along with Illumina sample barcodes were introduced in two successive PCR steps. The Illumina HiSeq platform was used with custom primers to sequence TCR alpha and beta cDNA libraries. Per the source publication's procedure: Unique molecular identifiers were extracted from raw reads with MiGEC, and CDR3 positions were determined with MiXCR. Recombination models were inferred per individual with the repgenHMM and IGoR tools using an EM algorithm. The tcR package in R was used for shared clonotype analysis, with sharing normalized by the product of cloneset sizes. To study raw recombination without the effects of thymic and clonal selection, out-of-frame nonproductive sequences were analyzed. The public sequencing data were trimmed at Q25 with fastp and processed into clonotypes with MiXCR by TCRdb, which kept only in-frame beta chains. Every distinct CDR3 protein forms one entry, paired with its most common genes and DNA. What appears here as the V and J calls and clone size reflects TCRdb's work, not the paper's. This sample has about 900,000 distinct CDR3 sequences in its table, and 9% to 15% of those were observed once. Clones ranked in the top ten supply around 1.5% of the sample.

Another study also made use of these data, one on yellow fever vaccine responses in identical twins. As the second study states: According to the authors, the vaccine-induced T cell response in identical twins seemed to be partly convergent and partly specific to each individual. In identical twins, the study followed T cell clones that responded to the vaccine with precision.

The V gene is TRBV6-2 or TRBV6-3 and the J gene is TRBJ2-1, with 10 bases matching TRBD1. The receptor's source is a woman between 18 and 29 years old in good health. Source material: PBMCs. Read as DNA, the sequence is TGTGCCAGCAGTTACCTAGGGACAGGGGACAATGAGCAGTTCTTC. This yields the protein CASSYLGTGDNEQFF.